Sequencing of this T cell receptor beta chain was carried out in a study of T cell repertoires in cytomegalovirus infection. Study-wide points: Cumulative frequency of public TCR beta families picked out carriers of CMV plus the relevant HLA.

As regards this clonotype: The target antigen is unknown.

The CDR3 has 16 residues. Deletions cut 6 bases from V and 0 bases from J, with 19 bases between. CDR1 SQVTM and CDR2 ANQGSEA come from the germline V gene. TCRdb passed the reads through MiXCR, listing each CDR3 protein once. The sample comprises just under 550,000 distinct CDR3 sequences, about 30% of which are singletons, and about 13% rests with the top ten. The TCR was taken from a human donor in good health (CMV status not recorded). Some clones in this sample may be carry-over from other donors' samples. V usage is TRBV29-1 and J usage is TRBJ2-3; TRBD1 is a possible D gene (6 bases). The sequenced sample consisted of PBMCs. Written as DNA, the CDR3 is TGCAGCGTGACAGGAGCTTTACCATCTAGCACAGATACGCAGTATTTT. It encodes CSVTGALPSSTDTQYF.